These 2 T cell receptor beta chains were all obtained from the same sample, sequenced in a study of molecular identifiers for immune sequencing clone quantification. TCRdb ran MiXCR on the PCR reads and lists one entry per CDR3 protein. Of around 460,000 distinct CDR3 sequences in the sample, about a fifth were seen once. The sample comprised naive CD8+ T cells from blood, with Jurkat cell RNA spiked in. The subset was: FACS-sorted CD8+CD4-CCR7+CD45RA+ naive T cells. The receptor set was obtained from a human donor in good health. Some libraries in this study had Jurkat cell RNA spiked in.

In this sample, this clonotype turned up a few times. Because the CDR3 is missing its conserved closing phenylalanine or tryptophan, this is likely a read error. V usage is TRBV30 and J usage is TRBJ2-1, with 11 bases fitting TRBD2. The germline V gene has CDR1 GTSNPN and CDR2 SVGIG (reference sequence). With 3 bases clipped from V and 2 bases from J, the junction kept 0 bases outside the gene matches. The CDR3 runs 14 residues. The CDR3 DNA reads as TGTGCCTGGAGGGGACTAGCGGCCTACAATGAGCAGTTCTCC. Its translation: CAWRGLAAYNEQFS.

This clonotype appeared a few times. The chain recombines TRBV10-3 with TRBJ1-3; D is ambiguous. There are 14 residues in the CDR3. The V gene's germline CDR1 is ENHRY and CDR2 SYGVKD. V was cut by 3 bases and J by 2 bases, with 8 bases left in between. The CDR3 DNA is TGTGCCATCAGTGATGTGTATCCTGGAAACACCATATATTTT. It translates to CAISDVYPGNTIYF.